Shown below are 18 T cell receptor beta chains from a single sample sequenced in a study of blood T cell repertoires in COVID-19. The protocol was immunoSEQ multiplex PCR, while the TCRdb copy is restricted to in-frame clones and leaves out a portion. The top ten clones hold around 2.5% of a sample with approximately 130,000 clones, 65% to 90% of them seen once. The sample comprised PBMCs or T cells enriched from blood (not recorded which). All receptors come from a woman aged 45-60 years who had recovered from COVID-19.

The chain couples TRBV27 to TRBJ1-2; 12 nucleotides match TRBD1. Germline V gene sequence: CDR1 MNHEY, CDR2 SMNVEV (reference sequence). The J segment lost 8 bases and the V segment lost 0 bases, leaving 7 bases of the junction unmatched. The length of the CDR3 is 16 residues. CDR3 in DNA: TGTGCCAGCAGTTTATCAGGGACAGGGGGCCGCTCCGGCTACACCTTC. It is translated as CASSLSGTGGRSGYTF.

This rearrangement joins TRBV7-9 to TRBJ2-3; 10 positions agree with TRBD2. The CDR3 runs to 18 residues. V gave up 0 bases and J gave up 1 base; unmatched junction bases: 7. Germline V lookup: CDR1 SEHNR, CDR2 FQNEAQ (reference sequence). The CDR3 sequence is CASSLARSGTSGTDTQYF. DNA of the CDR3: TGTGCCAGCAGCTTAGCGCGCTCCGGGACTAGCGGCACAGATACGCAGTATTTT.

V usage is TRBV7-3 and J usage is TRBJ1-2, with TRBD1 matching over 10 bases. Germline trimming cut 4 bases from V and 7 bases from J; bases unmatched to any gene: 3. There are 13 residues in the CDR3. Germline V gives CDR1 SGHTA, CDR2 FQGTGA. The CDR3 DNA reads as TGTGCCAGCAGCTGGGACAGGGGAGTTGGCTACACCTTC. This gives the protein CASSWDRGVGYTF.

The rearrangement uses TRBV6-4 and TRBJ2-1; the D gene is possibly TRBD1 (7 bases). The CDR3 has 17 amino acids. Germline V gives CDR1 MRHNA, CDR2 SNTAGT. Trimming pared 0 bases from V and 6 bases from J, leaving 18 bases between. The CDR3 region has the DNA TGTGCCAGCAGTGACTCCGGGACAGCTCCCGGGGGCAATGAGCAGTTCTTC. Its translation: CASSDSGTAPGGNEQFF.

This clone came up a few times. The chain joins TRBV7-9 to TRBJ1-2; tentatively, D is TRBD1 (6 bases). V was cut by 1 base and J by 2 bases, with 8 bases left in between. The length of the CDR3 is 14 residues. Germline values: CDR1 SEHNR, CDR2 FQNEAQ (reference sequence). As DNA, the CDR3 is TGTGCCAGCAGCTTAGACAGGGAAAACTATGGCTACACCTTC. Amino acid sequence: CASSLDRENYGYTF.

The V call is TRBV5-4, the J call TRBJ2-3, with D uncertain. This CDR3 is 18 amino acids long. V was cut by 1 base and J by 2 bases, with 20 bases left in between. Germline V gene sequence: CDR1 SGHNT, CDR2 YYREEE (reference sequence). The CDR3 nucleotides are TGTGCCAGCAGCTTGTCCCTTCTCGCGGCGGTGGCCACAGATACGCAGTATTTT. Protein product: CASSLSLLAAVATDTQYF.

The V and J genes are TRBV3-1 (or the pseudogene TRBV3-2) and TRBJ2-7; 8 positions match TRBD1. The V and J ends lost 5 bases and 0 bases, in that order; junction bases with no gene match: 3. Germline lookup yields CDR1 LGHDT and CDR2 YNNKEL (reference sequence). The CDR3 is 14 residues long. The CDR3 is CASSGTGISYEQYF. Here the CDR3 DNA reads TGTGCCAGCAGCGGGACAGGAATCTCCTACGAGCAGTACTTC.

The V and J genes are TRBV3-1 (or the pseudogene TRBV3-2) and TRBJ1-5, with 9 bases aligning to TRBD1. The CDR3 extends over 14 amino acids. The ends lost 4 bases at V and 7 bases at J; junction bases unmatched: 5. Germline V gene data show CDR1 as LGHDT and CDR2 as YNNKEL (reference sequence). Written as DNA, the CDR3 is TGTGCCAGCAGCCGGACAGGGGAGGGACAGCCCCAGCATTTT. Its translation is CASSRTGEGQPQHF.

J is TRBJ2-6 and V is TRBV3-1 (or the pseudogene TRBV3-2); 9 nucleotides line up with TRBD1. J lost 0 bases, V lost 1 base, and 7 bases had no gene match. Per germline, CDR1 LGHDT and CDR2 YNNKEL (reference sequence). The CDR3 has 19 amino acids. This chain's CDR3 is CASSQAPRDRDSGANVLTF. The CDR3 DNA reads TGTGCCAGCAGCCAAGCTCCTCGGGACAGGGACTCTGGGGCCAACGTCCTGACTTTC.

The rearrangement uses TRBV11-2 and TRBJ2-1; TRBD1 aligns across 9 bases. The CDR3 has 15 amino acids. Trimming at V came to 3 bases and at J to 7 bases, leaving 7 bases not matched to a gene. Germline V gene data show CDR1 as SGHAT and CDR2 as FQNNGV. CDR3 DNA: TGTGCCAGCAGCTTTATACAGGGGGCAGGGAATGAGCAGTTCTTC. Its translation is CASSFIQGAGNEQFF. The complete variable domain, with remaining parts taken from reference TRBV11-2 and TRBJ2-1, reads EAGVAQSPRYKIIEKRQSVAFWCNPISGHATLYWYQQILGQGPKLLIQFQNNGVVDDSQLPKDRFSAERLKGVDSTLKIQPAKLEDSAVYLCASSFIQGAGNEQFFGPGTRLTVL.

This clone appeared a single time. The chain uses TRBV7-8 and TRBJ2-1; 11 positions match TRBD2. Losses at the gene ends were 3 bases for V and 1 base for J; bases not matched to a gene: 8. The germline V gene has CDR1 SGHVS and CDR2 FQNEAQ. The CDR3 is made up of 18 amino acids. The CDR3 loop is CASSFSSGGPTSYNEQFF. CDR3 sequence (DNA): TGTGCCAGCAGCTTCTCTAGCGGGGGGCCAACGTCCTACAATGAGCAGTTCTTC.

This clone appeared once. J is TRBJ2-1 and V is TRBV6-4; 8 bases are shared with TRBD2. The germline CDR1 and CDR2 sequences are MRHNA and SNTAGT. The CDR3 extends over 15 amino acids. V was clipped by 5 bases and J by 3 bases; unmatched bases: 6. CDR3 residues: CASSPTSGDYNEQFF. The CDR3 nucleotides read TGTGCCAGCAGTCCAACTAGCGGAGACTACAATGAGCAGTTCTTC.

This clone has only one observation. The V gene is TRBV18, the J gene TRBJ2-5, with TRBD2 matching 12 bases. CDR1 and CDR2 (germline): KGHSH, LQKENI. With 3 bases clipped from V and 2 bases from J, the junction kept 4 bases outside the gene matches. The CDR3 sequence is 16 residues long. CDR3 sequence reads: CASSPSLAGGQETQYF. CDR3 coding DNA: TGTGCCAGCTCACCCTCACTAGCGGGGGGACAAGAGACCCAGTACTTC. Full variable domain (rest looked up from reference TRBV18 and TRBJ2-5): NAGVMQNPRHLVRRRGQEARLRCSPMKGHSHVYWYRQLPEEGLKFMVYLQKENIIDESGMPKERFSAEFPKEGPSILRIQQVVRGDSAAYFCASSPSLAGGQETQYFGPGTRLLVL.

This clone was picked up one time. The chain uses TRBV11-2 and TRBJ2-7, with 8 bases matching TRBD2. V lost 4 bases to trimming and J lost 3 bases; unmatched junction nucleotides: 5. The CDR3 covers 14 residues. In germline, CDR1 is SGHAT, CDR2 FQNNGV. For the CDR3, the DNA is TGTGCCAGCAGCTCAAGCGGGGGCGGCTACGAGCAGTACTTC. It is translated as CASSSSGGGYEQYF.

J is TRBJ2-7 and V is TRBV3-1 (or the pseudogene TRBV3-2), with D maybe TRBD2 (5 bases). The germline V and J ends were trimmed by 8 bases and 4 bases, with 12 bases remaining between them. Germline CDR1 and CDR2: LGHDT and YNNKEL (reference sequence). The length of the CDR3 is 12 residues. The CDR3 region is CASEGVAYEQYF. CDR3 DNA sequence: TGTGCCAGCGAGGGAGTTGCGTACGAGCAGTACTTC.

This clone was recorded only once. The gene calls are TRBV9 and TRBJ1-5; 9 bases map to TRBD1. The CDR3 length is 15 residues. CDR1 and CDR2 (germline): SGDLS, YYNGEE. After removal of 0 bases from V and 5 bases from J, the junction contained 3 bases not matched to a gene. The CDR3 DNA reads as TGTGCCAGCAGCGTAGGGGACAGGGTTGATCAGCCCCAGCATTTT. This sequence encodes CASSVGDRVDQPQHF.

The chain recombines TRBV20-1 with TRBJ1-2; TRBD1 is a possible D gene (5 bases). V lost 3 bases and J 7 bases, leaving 15 bases between the germline ends. The CDR3 consists of 13 residues. Germline CDR1 and CDR2: DFQATT and SNEGSKA (reference sequence). CDR3 sequence: CSASQLGVGGYTF. In DNA form, the CDR3 reads TGCAGTGCTAGTCAGTTAGGGGTTGGTGGCTACACCTTC.

This clone has only one observation. CDR3 in amino acids: CASSRQGDSNQPQHF. In nucleotides, the CDR3 is TGTGCCAGCAGCCGACAGGGGGATAGCAATCAGCCCCAGCATTTT. V is TRBV2 and J is TRBJ1-5; 9 bases agree with TRBD1. V trimming: 6 bases; J trimming: 0 bases; junction bases outside the gene matches: 3. The CDR3 sequence is 15 residues long. CDR1 and CDR2 from the germline V gene are SNHLY and FYNNEI.